This T cell receptor beta chain was found in a study of T cells in localized non-small cell lung cancer. As regards this clone: Its antigen is not identified.

This CDR3 has 12 residues. Per germline, CDR1 SQVTM and CDR2 ANQGSEA. Regarding the study as a whole: Compared with tumor, uninvolved adjacent lung displayed greater T cell clonality, ranking highest overall. Higher blood T cell density went with longer overall survival.

This table comes from immunoSEQ multiplex PCR, and its TCRdb copy is limited to in-frame clones, with some not included. The sample yields some 130,000 clones, 80% to 90% seen once. This clonotype originated in a female donor over 55 with stage I lung adenocarcinoma. V and J are TRBV29-1 and TRBJ2-7; TRBD1 matches at 9 bases. Sequences were derived from peripheral blood, sampled before any cancer treatment. The CDR3 here is CTVGTGRNEQYF. In nucleotides, the CDR3 is TGCACCGTAGGGACAGGGCGGAACGAGCAGTACTTC.